The rows below give T cell receptor beta chains drawn from one sample of a study of shared clonotypes between healthy human individuals. Repertoires were generated with immunoSEQ multiplex PCR, while TCRdb's copy carries only in-frame clones and drops some. Among roughly 2,000,000 clones listed, about 93% were seen once. Sequencing input: naive CD8+ T cells from PBMCs. These receptors were obtained from a man in his late teens or twenties in good health. Some clones in this sample may be carry-over from other donors' samples. CDR3s include the opening cysteine and the closing phenylalanine or tryptophan. The D gene is left open where the match is weak. The listing skips clone size in some rows; elsewhere it reads once, few, many or a size class.

v_call,clone_size,j_call,d_call,cdr3_aa,cdr3_nt
TRBV7-9,once,TRBJ2-6,-,CASSARGGPGANVLTF,TGTGCCAGCAGCGCGAGGGGAGGCCCTGGGGCCAACGTCCTGACTTTC
TRBV11-2,-,TRBJ1-5,-,CASSLGTAYSNQPQHF,TGTGCCAGCAGCTTAGGGACAGCCTATAGCAATCAGCCCCAGCATTTT
TRBV4-1,-,TRBJ2-1,-,CASSPSSRGEQFF,TGCGCCAGCAGCCCCAGCTCCCGCGGTGAGCAGTTCTTC
TRBV7-9,-,TRBJ2-1,-,CASSPGLPNEQFF,TGTGCCAGCAGCCCCGGGCTGCCCAATGAGCAGTTCTTC
TRBV30,few,TRBJ1-1,-,CAWSYRANTEAFF,TGTGCCTGGAGTTACAGGGCTAACACTGAAGCTTTCTTT
TRBV6-5,-,TRBJ2-1,-,CASSSGTSGRNEQFF,TGTGCCAGCAGTTCAGGAACCTCAGGGCGCAATGAGCAGTTCTTC
TRBV5-1,-,TRBJ1-4,TRBD1,CASSLAGQGNEKLFF,TGCGCCAGCAGCTTGGCTGGACAGGGGAATGAAAAACTGTTTTTT
TRBV7-2,-,TRBJ2-3,TRBD1,CASSLHGTGEGSTDTQYF,TGTGCCAGCAGCCTGCACGGGACAGGGGAGGGGAGCACAGATACGCAGTATTTT
TRBV29-1,once,TRBJ1-2,TRBD1,CSVEGGTGGGYTF,TGCAGCGTTGAAGGGGGGACAGGGGGTGGCTACACCTTC
TRBV28,-,TRBJ1-5,-,CASSFDRTYSNQPQHF,TGTGCCAGCAGTTTTGACAGGACTTATAGCAATCAGCCCCAGCATTTT
TRBV11-2,-,TRBJ2-2,-,CASSHLRSGVGELFF,TGTGCCAGCAGCCATCTTCGCTCGGGGGTCGGGGAGCTGTTTTTT
TRBV18,-,TRBJ1-4,TRBD1,CASSRDRGLRGKNEKLFF,TGTGCCAGCTCGAGGGACAGGGGGCTCCGCGGCAAGAATGAAAAACTGTTTTTT
TRBV5-5,-,TRBJ2-7,TRBD1,CASSSHRGPYEQYF,TGTGCCAGCAGCTCTCACAGGGGGCCGTACGAGCAGTACTTC
TRBV19,-,TRBJ1-3,-,CASANRPSSGNTIYF,TGTGCCAGTGCTAACCGACCGAGCTCTGGAAACACCATATATTTT
TRBV6-1,once,TRBJ2-5,TRBD1,CAIRGQGFETQYF,TGTGCCATCCGCGGACAGGGGTTTGAGACCCAGTACTTC
TRBV28,-,TRBJ2-1,-,CASSSPQLLDEQFF,TGTGCCAGCAGTTCGCCGCAGCTCCTCGATGAGCAGTTCTTC
TRBV9,-,TRBJ2-2,TRBD2,CASSQLTSGSTGELFF,TGTGCCAGCAGCCAACTGACTAGCGGGAGCACCGGGGAGCTGTTTTTT
TRBV7-8,once,TRBJ2-5,-,CASSAQGGSFAYF,TGTGCCAGCAGCGCTCAAGGAGGGAGTTTCGCGTACTTC
TRBV27,-,TRBJ2-1,TRBD1,CASSFLMTGGVADEQFF,TGTGCCAGCAGTTTCCTCATGACAGGGGGGGTTGCGGATGAGCAGTTCTTC
TRBV28,-,TRBJ2-7,-,CASSEQGGTGEQYF,TGTGCCAGCAGTGAACAGGGGGGGACGGGCGAGCAGTACTTC
TRBV5-6,-,TRBJ1-2,-,CASSLTAAPYGYTF,TGTGCCAGCAGCTTGACCGCGGCTCCCTATGGCTACACCTTC
TRBV27,once,TRBJ2-1,-,CASSRGHRYNEQFF,TGTGCCAGCAGTAGAGGACACCGTTACAATGAGCAGTTCTTC
TRBV7-9,-,TRBJ2-7,-,CASSFSGESYEQYF,TGTGCCAGCAGCTTTTCGGGAGAGTCCTACGAGCAGTACTTC
TRBV10-3,-,TRBJ2-2,-,CAISASSGSGTGELFF,TGTGCCATCAGTGCAAGTTCTGGGAGCGGCACCGGGGAGCTGTTTTTT
TRBV28,-,TRBJ2-7,TRBD2,CASSGGLATYEQYF,TGTGCCAGCAGTGGGGGACTAGCGACCTACGAGCAGTACTTC